The next 17 T cell receptor beta chains were all read from a single sample in a study of Graves' ophthalmopathy and Graves' hyperthyroidism. The TCR beta CDR3 regions underwent amplification from RNA transcripts. HTBI-primed RT-PCR formed the first round, and a multiplex PCR formed the second. In TCRdb, the multiplex PCR reads were re-called with MiXCR into one record per CDR3 protein. The profile shows 560,000 or so distinct CDR3 sequences, roughly 39% of them singletons. Material: peripheral blood or thyroid tissue (not recorded which). These receptors were taken from an adult man with Graves' hyperthyroidism.

This clonotype was counted many times. The CDR3 reads CSALLTELPYEQYF. The DNA for the CDR3 is TGCAGTGCTCTCTTGACAGAGCTCCCCTACGAGCAGTACTTC. The chain carries TRBV20-1 and TRBJ2-7; possible D gene TRBD1, 5 bases. Germline loops: CDR1 DFQATT, CDR2 SNEGSKA (reference sequence). Trimming pared 5 bases from V and 2 bases from J, leaving 16 bases between. The CDR3 contains 14 residues.

This clonotype was counted ten times or more. The chain recombines TRBV2 with TRBJ1-2, with TRBD1 identical over 7 bases. Germline V gene data show CDR1 as SNHLY and CDR2 as FYNNEI. J was trimmed by 2 bases and V by 5 bases; bases with no gene match: 2. This CDR3 is 13 amino acids long. CDR3 sequence (DNA): TGTGCCAGCAGTCAACAGGGGAACTATGGCTACACCTTC. It yields the protein CASSQQGNYGYTF. Combining the CDR3 with reference TRBV2 and TRBJ1-2 gives the whole variable domain EPEVTQTPSHQVTQMGQEVILRCVPISNHLYFYWYRQILGQKVEFLVSFYNNEISEKSEIFDDQFSVERPDGSNFTLKIRSTKLEDSAMYFCASSQQGNYGYTFGSGTRLTVV.

V and J are TRBV2 and TRBJ2-6; possibly TRBD1 for D (5 bases). Germline assignment: CDR1 SNHLY and CDR2 FYNNEI. The V end was cut by 4 bases, the J end by 6 bases, with 10 bases between. CDR3 size: 14 residues. CDR3 protein: CASSAGRVANVLTF. The CDR3 DNA is TGTGCCAGCAGTGCAGGCAGGGTGGCCAACGTCCTGACTTTC.

Notes on this clonotype: This may be a read error, as it is one base from a much larger clone. The chain links TRBV9 to TRBJ1-1; 8 positions agree with TRBD1. Germline V CDR1 and CDR2: SGDLS, YYNGEE. After removal of 4 bases from V and 4 bases from J, the junction contained 15 bases not matched to a gene. This CDR3 is 17 amino acids long. The CDR3: CASSSGSQGAHSTEAFF. CDR3 DNA: TGTGCCAGCAGCTCGGGGTCTCAGGGGGCGCATAGCACTGAAGCTTTCTTT. The whole variable domain, filled in from reference TRBV9 and TRBJ1-1, reads DSGVTQTPKHLITATGQRVTLRCSPRSGDLSVYWYQQSLDQGLQFLIQYYNGEERAKGNILERFSAQQFPDLHSELNLSSLELGDSALYFCASSSGSQGAHSTEAFFGQGTRLTVV.

The chain uses TRBV9 and TRBJ2-5; 8 nucleotides agree with TRBD2. CDR1 and CDR2 from the germline V gene are SGDLS and YYNGEE. There are 15 residues in the CDR3. With V trimmed by 5 bases and J by 5 bases, 11 bases remained unmatched. The CDR3, as DNA: TGTGCCAGCAGACCCACCGCGGGAGGCGGTGAGACCCAGTACTTC. The encoded protein is CASRPTAGGGETQYF.

The genes are TRBV24-1 and TRBJ2-1; 7 bases line up with TRBD1. The CDR3 consists of 16 residues. After removal of 3 bases from V and 0 bases from J, the junction contained 4 bases not matched to a gene. CDR1 is KGHDR and CDR2 is SFDVKD in the germline V gene. DNA of the CDR3: TGTGCCACCAGTGATCACAGGGACAGCTCCTACAATGAGCAGTTCTTC. Encoded protein: CATSDHRDSSYNEQFF.

This rearrangement joins TRBV7-9 to TRBJ2-5; TRBD2 matches 11 bases. Unmatched junction bases numbered 21, after V lost 7 bases and J lost 11 bases. CDR3 length: 17 residues. Germline V lookup: CDR1 SEHNR, CDR2 FQNEAQ (reference sequence). CDR3 amino acids: CASTERLAGTVGDTQYF. CDR3 nucleotides: TGTGCCAGCACCGAGAGACTAGCGGGGACGGTAGGAGATACGCAGTACTTC.

The chain joins TRBV7-9 to TRBJ1-2; TRBD1 is a possible D gene (6 bases). The CDR3 totals 11 residues. Germline V CDR1 and CDR2: SEHNR, FQNEAQ (reference sequence). The germline V and J ends were trimmed by 2 bases and 9 bases, with 7 bases remaining between them. This chain's CDR3 is CASSLRDSYTF. The CDR3 DNA is TGTGCCAGCAGCTTACGGGACAGCTACACCTTC.

This clonotype was observed a few times. This chain connects TRBV3-1 to TRBJ2-5; D could derive from TRBD1 or TRBD2 (7 bases each). CDR1 LGHDT and CDR2 YNNKEL come from the germline V gene (reference sequence). The CDR3 loop spans 18 amino acids. V was pared by 1 base and J by 2 bases, with 20 bases between. CDR3 sequence reads: CASSQGIGEGATQETQYF. The CDR3 nucleotides read TGTGCCAGCAGCCAAGGGATCGGGGAGGGGGCAACGCAAGAGACCCAGTACTTC.

For this clonotype: A much bigger clone sits one base away, suggesting this may be a read error. The V and J genes are TRBV7-2 and TRBJ2-2; D assignment may be TRBD1 or TRBD2 (6 bases each). Germline CDR1 and CDR2: SGHTA and FQGNSA. The CDR3 sequence is 13 residues long. This chain's CDR3 is CASTPDSFGGLFF. For the CDR3, the DNA is TGTGCCAGCACCCCGGACAGCTTCGGGGGGCTGTTTTTT.

This clonotype was observed at least ten times. V gene TRBV5-1 combines with J gene TRBJ2-2; D might be TRBD1 or TRBD2, each matching 6 bases. Between the trimmed V and J ends, which lost 4 bases and 3 bases, there was a span of 16 bases. Germline CDR1 SGHRS, CDR2 YFSETQ. The CDR3 has 16 residues. The CDR3 DNA reads TGCGCCAGCAGCGCGAGGGGGGCCTTCGACACCGGGGAGCTGTTTTTT. This translates into CASSARGAFDTGELFF.

The J gene is TRBJ2-6, the V gene TRBV29-1, with TRBD1 matching over 11 bases. V trimming: 4 bases; J trimming: 1 base; junction bases outside the gene matches: 6. Germline assignment: CDR1 SQVTM and CDR2 ANQGSEA. The CDR3 runs to 17 residues. CDR3 residues: CSVVGDRGSSGANVLTF. CDR3 coding DNA: TGCAGCGTTGTTGGGGACAGGGGGTCGTCTGGGGCCAACGTCCTGACTTTC.

The chain couples TRBV15 to TRBJ1-2; no definite D call. This CDR3 contains 16 residues. Deletions cut 6 bases from V and 6 bases from J, with 23 bases between. Germline CDR1 LNHNV, CDR2 YYDKDF (reference sequence). CDR3: CATRSLRTSGENGYTF. The CDR3 DNA reads TGTGCCACCAGGTCCCTTAGGACTAGCGGGGAGAATGGCTACACCTTC.

Details on this clonotype: The CDR3 end shows no conserved phenylalanine or tryptophan, and so a read error is likely. J is TRBJ2-7 and V is TRBV2; 9 nucleotides align to TRBD2. This CDR3 contains 13 residues. V lost 7 bases to trimming and J lost 6 bases; unmatched junction nucleotides: 7. CDR1 and CDR2 from the germline V gene are SNHLY and FYNNEI. For the CDR3, the DNA is TGTGCCAGCATGGCGGGAGGGAGATCCGAGCAGTACCTC. Translating it yields CASMAGGRSEQYL.

There are a few counts of this clonotype. The chain recombines TRBV10-1 with TRBJ1-5, with 7 bases that match TRBD1. V trimming: 5 bases; J trimming: 3 bases; junction bases outside the gene matches: 4. The CDR3 runs to 14 residues. The germline CDR1 and CDR2 sequences are WNHNN and SYGVQD (reference sequence). The CDR3 reads CASSNTGVNQPQHF. The CDR3 bases are TGCGCCAGCAGTAATACAGGGGTCAATCAGCCCCAGCATTTT.

This clonotype was seen more than once but under ten times. The chain recombines TRBV20-1 with TRBJ1-1; TRBD1 might be the D (6 bases). V was cut by 5 bases and J by 0 bases, with 13 bases left in between. This CDR3 spans 14 amino acids. Germline CDR1 DFQATT, CDR2 SNEGSKA (reference sequence). As DNA, the CDR3 is TGCAGTGCTTGTAGGGGGGCACTGAACACTGAAGCTTTCTTT. This translates into CSACRGALNTEAFF.

This clonotype was found a few times. This chain links TRBV28 with TRBJ1-1, with 7 nucleotides matching TRBD1. Germline-derived CDR1 and CDR2 are MDHEN and SYDVKM. J was trimmed by 1 base and V by 5 bases; bases with no gene match: 13. CDR3 size: 17 residues. For the CDR3, the DNA is TGTGCCAGCAGTCCCACCCGTAACAGGGGTGAGAACACTGAAGCTTTCTTT. It yields the protein CASSPTRNRGENTEAFF.